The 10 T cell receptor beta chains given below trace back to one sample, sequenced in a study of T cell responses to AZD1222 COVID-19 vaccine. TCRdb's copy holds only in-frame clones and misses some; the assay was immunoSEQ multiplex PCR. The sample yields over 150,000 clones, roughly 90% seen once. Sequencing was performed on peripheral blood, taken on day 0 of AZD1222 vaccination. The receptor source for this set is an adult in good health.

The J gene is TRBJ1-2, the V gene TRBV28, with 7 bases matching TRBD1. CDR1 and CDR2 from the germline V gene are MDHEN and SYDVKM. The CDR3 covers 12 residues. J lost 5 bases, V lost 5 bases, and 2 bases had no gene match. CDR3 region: CASSTTGYGYTF. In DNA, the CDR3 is TGTGCCAGCAGTACGACAGGGTATGGCTACACCTTC.

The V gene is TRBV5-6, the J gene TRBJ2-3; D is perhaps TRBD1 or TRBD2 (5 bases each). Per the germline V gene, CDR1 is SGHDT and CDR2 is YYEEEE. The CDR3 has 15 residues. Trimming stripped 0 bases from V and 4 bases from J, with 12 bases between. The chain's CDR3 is CASSLGGILADTQYF. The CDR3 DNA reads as TGTGCCAGCAGCTTGGGGGGGATCCTCGCAGATACGCAGTATTTT.

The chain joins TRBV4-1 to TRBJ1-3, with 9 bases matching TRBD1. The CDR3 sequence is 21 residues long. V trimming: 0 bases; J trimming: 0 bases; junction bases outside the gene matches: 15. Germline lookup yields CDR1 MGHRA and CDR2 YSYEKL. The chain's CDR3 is CASSQERLRGQGQGSGNTIYF. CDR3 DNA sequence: TGCGCCAGCAGCCAAGAGAGGCTGCGGGGACAGGGACAGGGCTCTGGAAACACCATATATTTT.

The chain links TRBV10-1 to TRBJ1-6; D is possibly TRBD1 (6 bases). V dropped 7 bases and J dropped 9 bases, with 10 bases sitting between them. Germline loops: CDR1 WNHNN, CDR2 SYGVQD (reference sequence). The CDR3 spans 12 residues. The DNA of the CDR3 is TGCGCCAGCACCCAGGGGTTTTCACCCCTCCACTTT. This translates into CASTQGFSPLHF.

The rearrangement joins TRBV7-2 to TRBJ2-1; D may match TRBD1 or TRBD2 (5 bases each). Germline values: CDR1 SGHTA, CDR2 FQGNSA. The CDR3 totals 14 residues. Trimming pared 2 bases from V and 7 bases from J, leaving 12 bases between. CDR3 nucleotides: TGTGCCAGCAGCTTAAGGGGACCGCGGAATGAGCAGTTCTTC. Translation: CASSLRGPRNEQFF. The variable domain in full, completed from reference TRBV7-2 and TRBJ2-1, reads GAGVSQSPSNKVTEKGKDVELRCDPISGHTALYWYRQSLGQGLEFLIYFQGNSAPDKSGLPSDRFSAERTGGSVSTLTIQRTQQEDSAVYLCASSLRGPRNEQFFGPGTRLTVL.

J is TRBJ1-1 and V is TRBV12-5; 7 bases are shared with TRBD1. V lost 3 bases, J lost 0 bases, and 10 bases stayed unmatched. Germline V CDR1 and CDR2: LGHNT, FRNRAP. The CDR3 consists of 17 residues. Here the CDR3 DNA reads TGTGCTAGTGGTTTCGACAGGGATGGGAACATGAACACTGAAGCTTTCTTT. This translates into CASGFDRDGNMNTEAFF.

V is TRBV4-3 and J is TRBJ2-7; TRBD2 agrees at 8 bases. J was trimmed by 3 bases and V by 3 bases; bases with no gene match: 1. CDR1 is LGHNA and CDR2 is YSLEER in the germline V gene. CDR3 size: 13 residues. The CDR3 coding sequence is TGCGCCAGCAGCCAGGGACTAGACTACGAGCAGTACTTC. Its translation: CASSQGLDYEQYF.

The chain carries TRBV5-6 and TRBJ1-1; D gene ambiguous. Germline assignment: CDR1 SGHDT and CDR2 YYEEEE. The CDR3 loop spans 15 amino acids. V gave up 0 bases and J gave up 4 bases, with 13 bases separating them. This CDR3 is CASSLGRSLGTEAFF. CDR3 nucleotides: TGTGCCAGCAGCTTGGGACGGAGCCTCGGCACTGAAGCTTTCTTT.

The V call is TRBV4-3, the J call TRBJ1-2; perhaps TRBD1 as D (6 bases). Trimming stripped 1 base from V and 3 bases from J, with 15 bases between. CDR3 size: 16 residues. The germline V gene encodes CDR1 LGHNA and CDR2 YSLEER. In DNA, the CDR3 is TGCGCCAGCAGCCAAGGAACAGGGAAGTTTGACTATGGCTACACCTTC. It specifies CASSQGTGKFDYGYTF.

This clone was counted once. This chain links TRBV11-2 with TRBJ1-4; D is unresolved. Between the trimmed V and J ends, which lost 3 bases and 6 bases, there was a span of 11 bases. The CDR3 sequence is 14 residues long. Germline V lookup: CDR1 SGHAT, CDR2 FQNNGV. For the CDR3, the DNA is TGTGCCAGCAGCTTTGGCAGCGGCGATGAAAAACTGTTTTTT. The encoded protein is CASSFGSGDEKLFF.